This T cell receptor beta chain was captured by sequencing in a study of T cells in Graves' hyperthyroidism and ophthalmopathy (dated by TCRdb to between 2018 and 2021). In terms of the full investigation: Peripheral blood samples were taken at initial diagnosis, before any treatment was given. Thyroid tissue and blood T-cell repertoires from six Graves' hyperthyroidism patients were also compared in the study. A discovery cohort of roughly 100 patients, 43 with Graves' ophthalmopathy and fewer than 65 with stable Graves' hyperthyroidism, was used to find distinguishing TCR V-J signatures. Prospective prediction of ophthalmopathy was tested in an independent validation cohort of approximately 19 hyperthyroidism patients and some 17 patients who later progressed to ophthalmopathy. The approximately 98 discovery patients were randomly divided into training and test sets at a 7:3 ratio. After blood sampling, hyperthyroidism patients were treated with methimazole at a starting dose of 30 mg daily, and ophthalmopathy patients were treated with high-dose intravenous methylprednisolone. The paper reports TCR Vbeta CDR3 sequencing of about 140 peripheral blood samples: over 40 ophthalmopathy, under 85 hyperthyroidism and 17 progressor patients.

The TCR beta CDR3 regions were amplified from RNA transcripts. The first round of RT-PCR for the TCR CDR3 was performed with the HTBI primer set and the Qiagen OneStep RT-PCR kit. Libraries were constructed in a second round of multiplex PCR, after which size selection and purification were carried out. Sequencing of the libraries was done on an Illumina HiSeq2000 using paired-end 100 bp reads. As for the original processing: Raw data were processed with SOAPnuke, discarding reads with adapters, uncalled bases, mean Phred below 15, or no exact constant-primer or identifier match. High-quality paired reads were merged using COPE v1.2.5, and each unique nucleotide sequence was defined as a clonotype. MiTCR v1.1 was used to align the clonotypes against IMGT TRBV, TRBD and TRBJ reference segments. Analysis was restricted to V-J combinations with a frequency above 0.0001, which covered over 98% of repertoires. The TCS score was defined as F50 (clonal expansion) divided by E x V (chaos), with BLOSUM62-based TCRdist calculated between CDR3 peptides within each V-J. Welch's t-statistics and random forest reduced 450 to 600 V-J features to 13, which were used in a naive Bayes classifier (R e1071). In TCRdb, the public reads were trimmed at Q25 with fastp and aligned with MiXCR, with productive beta chains retained. Each entry is one CDR3 protein sequence, shown with its most common DNA and genes. It is TCRdb's table, rather than the study itself, that gives the V and J calls and clone size. The sample table lists about 420,000 distinct CDR3 sequences, approximately 15% of them with a count of one. The ten largest clones add up to over 7.5% of the sample.

The study at large found these results: Sample size was not statistically predetermined, and investigators were not blinded to group allocation. In validation, the model predicted progression to ophthalmopathy with just under 71% sensitivity and about 73% specificity, a median of roughly seven months before onset. In cross-validation, a model built on a 13 V-J signature told ophthalmopathy apart from stable hyperthyroidism with less than 90% sensitivity and about 81% specificity, and in testing the same model reached 80%/75%. Most expanded thyroid clonotypes (frequency above 0.001) were also detected in blood, suggesting blood repertoires may reflect thyroid immune responses.

This clonotype was recorded a few times. Its binding antigen is unknown. Base quality data are lacking; no much larger clone is found one base away. CDR3 length: 15 amino acids, cysteine to phenylalanine. Only the CDR3 DNA is retained, 45 bases long and in frame from the first base. Trimming removed 2 bases from V and 8 bases from J, leaving 18 bases between the germline ends. In the germline V gene (reference sequence), CDR1 corresponds to GTSNPN and CDR2 to SVGIG. Stable Graves' hyperthyroidism was defined as no progression to ophthalmopathy during 18 months of follow-up. The hyperthyroidism patients were between 18 and 65 years old and newly diagnosed, with a disease duration of less than 2 months. Patients with uncontrolled infections, other autoimmune diseases, pregnancy or lactation were excluded. Diagnoses were established on the basis of clinical symptoms, serum thyroxine and TRAb, thyroid ultrasound, and orbital computed tomography. PBMCs were separated from 7.5 to 10 ml of fresh peripheral blood using Ficoll-Paque density gradient centrifugation. Total RNA was extracted with Trizol reagent, and quality was checked on an Agilent 2100 Bioanalyzer.

The chain joins TRBV30 to TRBJ1-4, with no D gene named confidently. This TCR came from a woman under 30 with Graves' hyperthyroidism. Sequencing was performed on blood. The DNA is as follows: TGTGCCTGGAGTTCCCGGTTAGCAGCCTCGGAAAAACTGTTTTTT. Its protein product is CAWSSRLAASEKLFF.